This TCR beta chain was observed in a study of cytomegalovirus exposure and HLA in healthy donors (dated by TCRdb to the late 2010s). Context from the whole study: In an earlier analysis of under 750 of the donors, 276 Gb of sequence data and roughly 100 million unique TCR beta sequences from approximately 180 million T cells were reported. Among 300 to 500 genotyped donors of the cohort, an average of roughly 230,000 unique TCR beta nucleotide sequences was sequenced per donor, of which 15% to 20% were non-productive. Roughly 300 gigabases of sequencing data and 70 million to 85 million unique TCR sequences were included in an early release covering several hundred HLA-typed donors. Donor age, sex, ethnicity and CMV serostatus were compiled together with the repertoire data. Every repertoire in the discovery cohort had been generated on one and the same sequencing platform. Typing coverage differed by locus: A, B, C, DRB1 and DQB1 were typed in about 620-630 donors, DQA1 in about 500, DPA1 in 606, and DPB1 in roughly 470. HLA typing included class I and class II loci at four-digit resolution. To predict cytomegalovirus infection status, the study brought together high-throughput TCR immunosequencing, statistical association of individual TCRs with disease status, and machine learning. Of the 300 to 500 genotyped donors, 75% to 85% were placed in the genetic ancestry cluster associated with self-reported Caucasian donors. A handful of DR-DQ haplotypes were treated as single units for association and clustering because of strong linkage in the cohort. The study aimed to test whether cataloging public T cell receptors could reveal signatures of past pathogen exposure. Using immunosequencing, the study profiled T cell repertoires from 666 subjects and related those repertoires to cytomegalovirus serostatus. An earlier analysis of around 580 of the donors used high-throughput TCR beta sequencing to judge whether each TCR beta V gene segment behaved as functional or pseudogenic. In the later analysis, no new phenotypic data were used to find candidate immune exposures; instead, reliance was placed on TCR beta sequences and their occurrence across donors. A later analysis re-analyzed previously published TCR beta repertoires from about 600 donors and added high-resolution HLA genotyping to study TCR occurrence patterns. A later genetic analysis took genome-wide SNP genotypes for 398 of the 666 donors and used that subset as a discovery cohort. Besides the first cohort of hundreds of subjects, a separate validation cohort made up of 120 different subjects was used. Broader findings and caveats from the paper: In a later genetic analysis, fewer N-insertions in productive TCRs were reported among donors in an Asian-associated ancestry cluster than the approximately 670-donor mean. In a later analysis, 16,951 TCR beta sequences were associated with specific HLA alleles at a false discovery rate of 0.05. In a later genetic analysis, a missense DCLRE1C variant was associated with V-gene and J-gene trimming of TCR beta chains, and the association was replicated in an independent cohort. In a later analysis, HLA-associated TCR beta chains were found to be more clonally expanded and to have lower generation probabilities than equally common non-associated chains. In both the original and validation cohorts, the classifier was reported to diagnose cytomegalovirus status with high specificity and sensitivity. Correlated functional status among segregating V segments might be attributable to linkage disequilibrium, but an unknown experimental factor could not be ruled out. Three of the identified cytomegalovirus-associated TCR beta chains were confirmed in vitro to be specific for cytomegalovirus antigens. When HLA alleles, especially DR and DQ, strongly co-occurred, attributing TCR associations to individual alleles was difficult. Broadly in line with IMGT annotations, most TCR beta V segments showed up in productive rearrangements about 87% or about 30% of the time in an earlier analysis of approximately 600 of the donors. Because HLA typing was missing for some donors at each locus, association tests included only the typed subset. A further reported finding was that TCR beta sequences accurately predicted the HLA-A and HLA-B alleles for most subjects in the first cohort. It was suggested by the authors that the approach could potentially be generalized to other disease states and immunological phenotypes. The study listed approximately 160 TCR beta chains as associated with cytomegalovirus. Across donors, most TCR sequences were observed very rarely, whereas some public TCRs were present in many individuals. In a later analysis, the rate of TCR association differed among HLA loci, with DRB1 alleles having the most associated TCRs and HLA-C alleles having the fewest. According to a later analysis, parvovirus B19, influenza, CMV and Epstein-Barr virus appeared linked to several top co-occurrence clusters. The earlier analysis of 587 of the donors excluded approximately 17 rarely observed V segments, including chromosome 9 orphons, because counts were too low. The 87-base-pair reads could not distinguish some IMGT-functional V segments, including TRBV6-2 and TRBV6-3, so those segments were excluded. For the cohort, immune exposure information was limited to CMV serostatus. Presence/absence analyses assumed roughly uniform sequencing depth across donors, an assumption that may not hold. This cohort had only TCR beta chains sequenced, and the lack of alpha or paired-chain data limited which features could be detected. A group of highly shared sequence variants was considered likely to be a technical artifact of the sequencing pipeline. According to a later analysis, most CMV-associated TCR beta chains appeared to be HLA-restricted, and the HLA associations seemed to be driven largely by CMV exposure.

This clone was seen only a few times. Its antigen has not been determined. No quality values exist for individual bases; no much larger clone is one base distant. The CDR3 goes from the cysteine to the phenylalanine over 14 residues. Kept here is only the CDR3 DNA, which spans 42 bases and is read in frame from base 1. V trim: 4 bases; J trim: 4 bases; unmatched bases: 2. Based on the germline V gene (reference sequence), the CDR1 and CDR2 sequences are SGHNT and YYREEE. The library was obtained by the immunoSEQ multiplex PCR assay. For the multiplex PCR, a mixture combining 60 forward primers for TCR Vbeta segments and 13 reverse primers for TCR Jbeta segments was used. The CDR3 region of rearranged TCR beta genes was amplified from genomic DNA by a multiplex PCR assay. The amplified TCR beta libraries were sequenced on the Illumina HiSeq System as 87-base-pair reads. The source study handled its data this way. A later analysis tallied tens of millions of unique TCR beta chains across the 550 to 850 repertoires, and about 12 million of those chains were shared by two or more donors. To remove PCR and sequencing errors, raw reads were error-corrected and collapsed into unique sequences using a nearest-neighbor algorithm that merged closely related sequences. CDR3 sequences were aligned to IMGT reference sequences to assign V, D and J gene segments. Each retained sequence needed at least a six-nucleotide match to both a V gene segment and a J gene segment. A rearrangement was called productive if the CDR3 had no stop codons and remained in frame with V and J, and every other rearrangement was called non-productive. CDR3 was defined according to IMGT convention as the region running from the second conserved V-encoded cysteine to the conserved J-encoded phenylalanine. Sequences without an unambiguous match to a single V gene segment were excluded from the earlier analysis of a few hundred of the donors. An earlier analysis of 450 to 650 of the donors called V segments functional above 56.7% productive rearrangements and segregating when the between-donor standard deviation exceeded 5%. A statistical classification framework was built to diagnose cytomegalovirus status from the catalog of TCR beta chain sequences. In a later analysis, TCR nucleotide sequences were compared against IMGT/GENE-DB human TR gene sequences so that V and J genes could be assigned. The TCRdist pipeline was used in a later analysis to assign CDR3 sequences and most-parsimonious VDJ recombination scenarios. In a later analysis, each TCR beta chain was defined by its CDR3 amino acid sequence together with its V-gene family, and reads lacking a unique V-gene family were excluded. To address suspected cross-contamination and a sequencing artifact, a later analysis removed 550 to 750 highly shared, low-generation-probability nucleotide sequences. In a later analysis, a clonal expansion index was calculated for each public chain from normalized within-repertoire ranks of inferred template counts. In a later analysis, generation probabilities were computed using a VDJ recombination model fitted to out-of-frame rearrangements, and the results were checked against IGoR. In a later analysis, hypergeometric tests were used to score TCR-TCR, TCR-HLA and TCR-CMV co-occurrence, with a repertoire-size bias correction applied to TCR pairs. To estimate false discovery rates, a later analysis permuted the HLA or CMV assignments 20 times. In a later analysis, co-occurring TCRs were grouped with DBSCAN, and TCRdist sequence similarity was added when clustering was performed within HLA-allele-positive subsets. Repertoires with fewer than 30,000 or more than 120,000 public chains were left out of co-occurrence clustering, as were about 5 repertoires with anomalous nucleotide sharing. TCRdb retrieved this table from immuneACCESS and kept in-frame rearrangements only. Not all clones are present; in checked studies, unresolved V genes account for under half, and no reason is known for the remainder. That table gives V, J and clone size, and the DNA gave D and trimming. The sample has 150,000 to 200,000 clones on record, about 80% of them singletons. The top ten clonotypes cover more than 3.5% of the sample.

The cohort was made up of 666 healthy bone marrow donors. Cohort members were all nominally healthy when sampled, although unrecorded immune exposures were likely present. The donor tested CMV seropositive, placing the donor among the 250 to 300 seropositive members of the cohort. Every donor gave a peripheral blood sample, and the peripheral blood mononuclear cells from that sample were used for TCR beta sequencing. Genomic DNA was extracted from the blood cell samples with the Qiagen DNeasy Blood Extraction Kit. The sequenced sample consisted of PBMCs. The receptor chain draws on TRBV5-4 and TRBJ1-4, and 9 bases in between align with TRBD1. The sequence derives from a woman in her sixties in good health and CMV-seropositive. The CDR3 is CASSPGQGNEKLFF. The DNA sequence is given as TGTGCCAGCAGCCCGGGACAGGGTAATGAAAAACTGTTTTTT.